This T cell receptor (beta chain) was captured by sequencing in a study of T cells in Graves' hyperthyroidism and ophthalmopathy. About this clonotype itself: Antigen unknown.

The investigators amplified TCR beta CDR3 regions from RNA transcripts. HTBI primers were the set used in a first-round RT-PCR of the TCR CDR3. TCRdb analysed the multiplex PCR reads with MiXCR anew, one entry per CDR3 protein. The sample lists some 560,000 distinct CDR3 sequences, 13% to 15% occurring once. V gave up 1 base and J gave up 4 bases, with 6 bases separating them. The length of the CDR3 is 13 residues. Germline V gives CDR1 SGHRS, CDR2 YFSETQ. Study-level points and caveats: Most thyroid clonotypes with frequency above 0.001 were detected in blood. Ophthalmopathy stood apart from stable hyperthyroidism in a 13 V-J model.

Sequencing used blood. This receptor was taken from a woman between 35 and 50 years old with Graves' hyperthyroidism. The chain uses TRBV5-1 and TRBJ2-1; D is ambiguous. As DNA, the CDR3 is TGCGCCAGCAGCTTGTTTGAATACAATGAGCAGTTCTTC. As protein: CASSLFEYNEQFF.